The present TCR beta chain was sequenced within a study of blood T cells in healthy people across ages. Study details: Through template switching, about one barcoded beta molecule was captured per two T cells, as measured in model experiments.

Together with a sample-barcoded 5' primer, a J-beta primer mix was included in a second PCR lasting roughly 6 to 12 cycles. TCRdb reanalysed the 5' RACE reads using MiXCR and keeps one entry per CDR3 protein. The table lists 750,000 to 950,000 distinct CDR3 sequences, roughly 26% of them singletons, with over 2.5% in the top ten. This clonotype was observed a few times. The CDR3 totals 15 residues. V lost 5 bases and J lost 3; bases outside the gene matches: 5. Germline V gene sequence: CDR1 SEHNR, CDR2 FQNEAQ (reference sequence). The same sample was also studied in work on T cells of mothers and their children. That paper notes: Slightly higher overlap, not significant, was seen in related mother-child pairs than in unrelated pairs.

The sequence derives from a boy younger than 18 in good health. Material: blood. V gene TRBV7-9 combines with J gene TRBJ2-2, with 8 bases aligning to TRBD1. In DNA, the CDR3 is TGTGCCAGCAGCCCAGGGGGCTCGGACACCGGGGAGCTGTTTTTT. This sequence encodes CASSPGGSDTGELFF.